These 9 T cell receptor beta chains were all obtained from the same sample, sequenced in a study of Ad26.COV2.S vaccination and SARS-CoV-2 variants. Data came from immunoSEQ multiplex PCR; TCRdb stores just in-frame clones and leaves some out. Of more than 40,000 clones in the sample, approximately 80% are singletons; the top ten hold around 47%. The sample was peripheral blood, taken after recovery from COVID-19. All receptors come from a human donor who had recovered from COVID-19.

The chain employs TRBV10-2 and TRBJ2-7; TRBD2 agrees at 13 bases. CDR3 length: 18 amino acids. The V gene end was trimmed by 8 bases and the J gene end by 3 bases; junction bases not matched to a gene: 16. Germline V CDR1 and CDR2: WSHSY, SAAADI. CDR3 DNA sequence: TGCGCCAGCGTCTCCGGGACTAGCGGGAATATTGGGAACTACGAGCAGTACTTC. The encoded protein is CASVSGTSGNIGNYEQYF.

The CDR3 sequence is CASSLLTLAGGPGQETQYF. DNA for the CDR3: TGTGCCAGCAGTTTATTGACGCTAGCGGGAGGGCCGGGACAAGAGACCCAGTACTTC. The rearrangement uses TRBV27 and TRBJ2-5; 12 bases align to TRBD2. The CDR3 is 19 residues long. V dropped 1 base and J dropped 2; count of bases not matched to a gene: 11. Looked up from germline, CDR1 is MNHEY and CDR2 is SMNVEV (reference sequence).

V usage is TRBV10-3 and J usage is TRBJ1-2; no clear D. CDR3 length: 13 residues. CDR1 is ENHRY and CDR2 is SYGVKD in the germline V gene. V was cut by 4 bases and J by 4 bases, with 10 bases left in between. CDR3 DNA sequence: TGTGCCATCAGTGGGGCCGGCCTCTATGGCTACACCTTC. Its protein is CAISGAGLYGYTF.

The gene calls are TRBV11-2 and TRBJ2-7; possibly TRBD2 for D (5 bases). V gave up 5 bases and J gave up 7 bases, with 18 bases separating them. Germline CDR1 and CDR2: SGHAT and FQNNGV. The CDR3 consists of 14 residues. The DNA of the CDR3 is TGTGCCAGCAGCAGCGGTCGTCGATCGGGTGAGCAGTACTTC. Protein sequence: CASSSGRRSGEQYF.

This clone turned up a few times. V and J are TRBV12-5 and TRBJ2-3; D unresolved. Germline V gene data show CDR1 as LGHNT and CDR2 as FRNRAP. This CDR3 region has 9 residues. V lost 4 bases and J lost 7, with 0 bases in between. CDR3 sequence (DNA): TGTGCTAGTGGTTATACGCAGTATTTT. It codes for CASGYTQYF.

The chain has TRBV13 and TRBJ2-3; no clear D. Germline loops: CDR1 PRHDT, CDR2 FYEKMQ (reference sequence). Trimming took off 5 bases at V and 0 bases at J, with 15 bases between the two ends. The CDR3 extends over 16 amino acids. The CDR3 is CASSPSQETSTDTQYF. CDR3 in DNA: TGTGCCAGCAGCCCGAGCCAGGAAACTAGCACAGATACGCAGTATTTT.

The rearrangement links TRBV28 to TRBJ2-3; 8 bases agree with TRBD1. V was pared by 1 base and J by 4 bases, with 4 bases of the junction left unmatched. The CDR3 extends over 15 amino acids. Germline V gene sequence: CDR1 MDHEN, CDR2 SYDVKM. CDR3 in amino acids: CASSLSDRAPDTQYF. The CDR3 nucleotides read TGTGCCAGCAGTTTATCGGACAGGGCCCCAGATACGCAGTATTTT.

The V gene is TRBV2, the J gene TRBJ1-6; weak D call: TRBD1 (6 bases). V lost 7 bases and J 2 bases, leaving 12 bases between the germline ends. CDR3 length: 15 residues. Germline CDR1 is SNHLY and CDR2 is FYNNEI. The CDR3 sequence is CASTPTGTYNSPLHF. CDR3 nucleotide sequence: TGTGCCAGCACCCCGACAGGAACCTATAATTCACCCCTCCACTTT.

The gene calls are TRBV29-1 and TRBJ2-7; either TRBD1 or TRBD2 may fit D (6 bases each). V was trimmed by 3 bases and J by 2 bases, leaving 11 bases between them. The CDR3 extends over 13 amino acids. CDR1 SQVTM and CDR2 ANQGSEA come from the germline V gene. The CDR3 region has the DNA TGCAGCGTTGAGGGCGGGGACACCTACGAGCAGTACGTC. Translated, it gives CSVEGGDTYEQYV.